Following are 26 T cell receptor beta chains from one sample sequenced in a study of blood T cells in healthy people across ages. A sample-barcoded 5' primer and a J-beta primer mix were used in a second PCR of roughly 7 to 11 cycles. TCRdb processed the 5' RACE reads anew with MiXCR; each CDR3 protein has one entry. The table shows approximately 810,000 distinct CDR3 sequences, with 36% occurring only once. Sequencing used blood. These TCRs come from a man younger than 35 in good health.

This clonotype was seen more than once but under ten times. V is TRBV5-1 and J is TRBJ2-1; 9 bases are a match to TRBD2. The germline V gene has CDR1 SGHRS and CDR2 YFSETQ. After removal of 0 bases from V and 6 bases from J, the junction contained 7 bases not matched to a gene. This CDR3 is built from 16 residues. The CDR3 sequence is CASSLVGLAFSNEQFF. CDR3 nucleotide sequence: TGCGCCAGCAGCTTGGTGGGACTAGCTTTTAGCAATGAGCAGTTCTTC.

Note on this clonotype: Just one base apart from a much larger clone, this may be a read error. The chain recombines TRBV7-9 with TRBJ1-2, with D possibly matching TRBD1 (6 bases). CDR1 and CDR2 from the germline V gene are SEHNR and FQNEAQ (reference sequence). This CDR3 is built from 13 residues. The CDR3 reads CAGSLGQYYGYTF. CDR3 bases: TGTGCCGGCAGCTTAGGACAGTACTATGGCTACACCTTC.

This clonotype was observed a handful of times. V gene TRBV20-1 combines with J gene TRBJ2-5, with a possible D match to TRBD2 (7 bases). CDR1 and CDR2 from the germline V gene are DFQATT and SNEGSKA (reference sequence). The CDR3 spans 13 residues. Trimming left V 6 bases short and J 1 base short, with 12 bases between. For the CDR3, the DNA is TGCAGTGCGAAGGGGGGGACCCAAGAGACCCAGTACTTC. This sequence encodes CSAKGGTQETQYF.

Concerning this clonotype itself: A junction end diverges from the germline sequence, so it may reflect a read error. V usage is TRBV10-3 and J usage is TRBJ1-6; a possible D gene is TRBD1 (6 bases). Germline-derived CDR1 and CDR2 are ENHRY and SYGVKD. CDR3 length: 16 amino acids. This chain's CDR3 is CAISQTGSSHNSPLHF. The CDR3 bases are TGTGCCATCAGCCAGACAGGTAGCTCCCATAATTCACCCCTCCACTTT.

This clonotype was observed a handful of times. The rearrangement joins TRBV3-1 to TRBJ1-2; D call uncertain. V was pared by 0 bases and J by 7 bases, with 9 bases between. This CDR3 comprises 13 residues. Per the germline V gene, CDR1 is LGHDT and CDR2 is YNNKEL (reference sequence). In DNA form, the CDR3 reads TGTGCCAGCAGCCAAGATAGAGGCAGTGGCTACACCTTC. It codes for CASSQDRGSGYTF.

This sequence joins TRBV20-1 and TRBJ2-5, with D tentatively TRBD1 or TRBD2 (5 bases each). The V gene's germline CDR1 is DFQATT and CDR2 SNEGSKA (reference sequence). The CDR3 consists of 13 residues. V was clipped by 0 bases and J by 4 bases, with 9 bases between them. CDR3 DNA: TGCAGTGCTAGAGATGAGGGGAGAGAGACCCAGTACTTC. Amino acids: CSARDEGRETQYF.

Many counts were recorded for this clonotype. The rearrangement uses TRBV2 and TRBJ2-1; D is possibly TRBD1 (6 bases). Trimming left V 4 bases short and J 5 bases short, with 15 bases between. The CDR3 totals 15 residues. The germline CDR1 and CDR2 sequences are SNHLY and FYNNEI. The CDR3 sequence: CASSGPTGLDNEQFF. The CDR3 DNA is TGTGCCAGCAGTGGACCAACAGGGCTGGACAATGAGCAGTTCTTC.

A few counts support this clonotype. This chain links TRBV20-1 with TRBJ1-2, with 8 bases identical to TRBD1. Germline assignment: CDR1 DFQATT and CDR2 SNEGSKA (reference sequence). V was clipped by 1 base and J by 0 bases; unmatched bases: 1. CDR3 size: 14 residues. The chain's CDR3 is CSARGQGSNYGYTF. The CDR3 DNA follows: TGCAGTGCTAGAGGACAGGGGTCTAACTATGGCTACACCTTC.

This clonotype came up a few times. V and J are TRBV6-2 or TRBV6-3 and TRBJ2-1; TRBD2 is a possible D gene (7 bases). The germline V gene encodes CDR1 MNHEY and CDR2 SVGEGT. CDR3 length: 15 residues. The V end lost 4 bases, the J end lost 3 bases, and 13 bases lay between the germline ends. The CDR3 DNA is TGTGCCAGCAGTTTAAGGGGGGGGTACTACAATGAGCAGTTCTTC. Residues: CASSLRGGYYNEQFF.

The rearrangement joins TRBV11-3 to TRBJ2-3; D assignment may be TRBD1 or TRBD2 (5 bases each). CDR1 and CDR2 (germline): SGHNT, YENEEA. CDR3 length: 14 amino acids. V gave up 2 bases and J gave up 2 bases, with 8 bases separating them. The CDR3 DNA reads TGTGCCAGCAGCTTATCGGGGACCACAGATACGCAGTATTTT. This encodes CASSLSGTTDTQYF.

The count of this clonotype is one. Compared with germline, one end of the junction differs, possibly owing to a read error. The chain links TRBV12-3 or TRBV12-4 to TRBJ1-5, with D possibly being TRBD1 (6 bases). This CDR3 comprises 16 residues. This CDR3 reads CAGSLNPGVSNQPQHF. The CDR3 nucleotides are TGTGCCGGCAGTTTGAACCCAGGGGTGAGCAATCAGCCCCAGCATTTT.

V is TRBV25-1 and J is TRBJ2-7, with a possible D match to TRBD1 (6 bases). CDR1 MGHDK and CDR2 SYGVNS come from the germline V gene. Between the trimmed V and J ends, which lost 4 bases and 5 bases, there was a span of 15 bases. This CDR3 is built from 14 residues. CDR3 sequence reads: CASSVPGESDEQYF. The CDR3 DNA reads TGTGCCAGCAGTGTGCCAGGGGAATCCGACGAGCAGTACTTC.

This clonotype was counted ten times or more. The rearrangement links TRBV2 to TRBJ2-3, with D possibly being TRBD1 (6 bases). Looked up from germline, CDR1 is SNHLY and CDR2 is FYNNEI. The V end was cut by 7 bases, the J end by 0 bases, with 14 bases between. CDR3 size: 15 residues. The CDR3 bases are TGTGCCAGCACGGCAGGGGATATCAGCACAGATACGCAGTATTTT. It is translated as CASTAGDISTDTQYF. Looking up the rest from reference TRBV2 and TRBJ2-3 gives the full variable domain: EPEVTQTPSHQVTQMGQEVILRCVPISNHLYFYWYRQILGQKVEFLVSFYNNEISEKSEIFDDQFSVERPDGSNFTLKIRSTKLEDSAMYFCASTAGDISTDTQYFGPGTRLTVL.

This clonotype was seen many times. The V gene is TRBV4-1, the J gene TRBJ1-1; the match to TRBD1 covers 10 bases. In germline, CDR1 is MGHRA, CDR2 YSYEKL. The length of the CDR3 is 15 residues. The J segment lost 3 bases and the V segment lost 5 bases, leaving 6 bases of the junction unmatched. The CDR3 region is CASSSEDRGDTEAFF. As DNA, the CDR3 is TGCGCCAGCAGCTCCGAGGACAGGGGGGACACTGAAGCTTTCTTT.

This clonotype was seen a handful of times. The chain joins TRBV4-3 to TRBJ1-4; D possibly corresponds to TRBD1 (5 bases). Trimming removed 1 base from V and 1 base from J, with 19 bases in between. The germline gives CDR1 LGHNA, CDR2 YSLEER. The CDR3 spans 19 residues. CDR3 sequence (DNA): TGCGCCAGCAGCCAAGGCGTCGGGGGTGGGTATGGAACTAATGAAAAACTGTTTTTT. This codes for CASSQGVGGGYGTNEKLFF.

For this clonotype: Germline is not matched at one junction end, which may reflect a read error. V gene TRBV6-5 combines with J gene TRBJ2-5; D perhaps matches TRBD1 (6 bases). Germline assignment: CDR1 MNHEY and CDR2 SVGAGI. The CDR3 spans 15 residues. The CDR3 DNA is TGTGCCGGCAGCCTCCAGGGGTCCAACTACAATGAGCAGTACTTC. Residues: CAGSLQGSNYNEQYF.

V is TRBV5-1 and J is TRBJ1-4, with D possibly being TRBD1 (6 bases). Germline V gene data show CDR1 as SGHRS and CDR2 as YFSETQ. Trimming left V 2 bases short and J 0 bases short, with 8 bases between. The CDR3 sequence is 15 residues long. For the CDR3, the DNA is TGCGCCAGCAGCTTCAGGACAGCAACTAATGAAAAACTGTTTTTT. It is translated as CASSFRTATNEKLFF.

Notes on this clonotype: One junction end does not reproduce the germline sequence, and a read error may be involved. This chain uses TRBV3-1 with TRBJ2-2; D is possibly TRBD2 (6 bases). This CDR3 spans 13 amino acids. Germline CDR1 LGHDT, CDR2 YNNKEL (reference sequence). The CDR3 nucleotides are TGTGCCAACAGCCAGGGAGGTATCGGGGAGCTGTTTTTT. Its protein is CANSQGGIGELFF.

V usage is TRBV13 and J usage is TRBJ2-7; D is unresolved. Looked up from germline, CDR1 is PRHDT and CDR2 is FYEKMQ (reference sequence). This CDR3 region has 14 residues. V was trimmed by 5 bases and J by 0 bases, leaving 11 bases between them. CDR3 amino acids: CASSEAGSSYEQYF. CDR3 coding DNA: TGTGCCAGCAGCGAAGCAGGTAGCTCCTACGAGCAGTACTTC.

CDR3 sequence: CASRLTGTGRNEQYF. The CDR3 DNA is TGTGCCAGCAGACTGACCGGGACCGGGCGGAATGAGCAGTACTTC. The rearrangement links TRBV12-3 or TRBV12-4 to TRBJ2-1, with D perhaps being TRBD1 or TRBD2 (5 bases each). The closer fit of TRBJ2-7 to the DNA end suggests the J call may be wrong. CDR3 length equals 15 residues.

This clonotype was counted a few times. V is TRBV6-6 and J is TRBJ2-7; TRBD1 is a possible D gene (5 bases). This CDR3 region has 12 residues. Trimming shortened V by 6 bases and J by 1 base, and 7 bases separated the two germline ends. Germline CDR1 is MNHNY and CDR2 is SVGAGI (reference sequence). CDR3: CASRQGSYEQYF. The DNA for the CDR3 is TGTGCCAGCAGGCAGGGTTCCTACGAGCAGTACTTC.

Many counts were recorded for this clonotype. The rearrangement joins TRBV11-2 to TRBJ2-5; the D gene is possibly TRBD1 (6 bases). Deletions cut 5 bases from V and 4 bases from J, with 17 bases between. The CDR3 spans 15 residues. Germline loops: CDR1 SGHAT, CDR2 FQNNGV. CDR3 loop: CASSPNRQAAETQYF. CDR3 in DNA: TGTGCCAGCAGCCCGAACCGACAGGCTGCAGAGACCCAGTACTTC.

The chain recombines TRBV12-3 or TRBV12-4 with TRBJ1-1, with TRBD1 matching over 7 bases. V shed 7 bases, J shed 0 bases, and the junction held 5 bases outside the gene matches. The CDR3 consists of 14 residues. CDR3 in amino acids: CASTLQGMNTEAFF. The CDR3 DNA is TGTGCCAGCACCCTACAGGGGATGAACACTGAAGCTTTCTTT.

The genes are TRBV12-3 or TRBV12-4 and TRBJ1-4; D perhaps matches TRBD1 (6 bases). The germline V and J ends were trimmed by 4 bases and 7 bases, with 19 bases remaining between them. The CDR3 contains 16 residues. CDR3 sequence (DNA): TGTGCCAGCAGTTCCCCAAACAGGGAGGGGCGTGAAAAACTGTTTTTT. It yields the protein CASSSPNREGREKLFF.

The V and J genes are TRBV20-1 and TRBJ2-1, with 8 bases identical to TRBD2. The CDR3 has 13 amino acids. J was trimmed by 7 bases and V by 8 bases; bases with no gene match: 10. Germline assignment: CDR1 DFQATT and CDR2 SNEGSKA (reference sequence). CDR3 amino acids: CSTLAGSVNEQFF. The DNA for the CDR3 is TGCAGTACCTTAGCGGGGTCTGTTAATGAGCAGTTCTTC.

This chain uses TRBV20-1 with TRBJ1-2; weak D call: TRBD1 (6 bases). This CDR3 is 12 amino acids long. Germline CDR1 reads DFQATT; CDR2 reads SNEGSKA (reference sequence). The chain's CDR3 is CSAEGGGRGYTF. As DNA, the CDR3 is TGCAGCGCGGAAGGCGGGGGGCGTGGCTACACCTTC.